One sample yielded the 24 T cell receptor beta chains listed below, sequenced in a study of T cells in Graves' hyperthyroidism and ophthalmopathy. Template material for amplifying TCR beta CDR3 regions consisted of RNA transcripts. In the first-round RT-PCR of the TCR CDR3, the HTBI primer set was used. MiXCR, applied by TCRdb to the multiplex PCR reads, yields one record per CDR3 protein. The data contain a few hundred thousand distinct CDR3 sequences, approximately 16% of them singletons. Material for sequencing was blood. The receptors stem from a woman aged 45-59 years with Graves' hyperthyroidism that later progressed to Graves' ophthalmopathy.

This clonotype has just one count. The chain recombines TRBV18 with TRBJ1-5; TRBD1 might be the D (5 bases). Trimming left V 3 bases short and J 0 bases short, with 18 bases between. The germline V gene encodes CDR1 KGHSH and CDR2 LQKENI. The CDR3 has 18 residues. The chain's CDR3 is CASSPQAGLRASNQPQHF. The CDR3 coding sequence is TGTGCCAGCTCACCCCAGGCTGGGCTCAGGGCTAGCAATCAGCCCCAGCATTTT.

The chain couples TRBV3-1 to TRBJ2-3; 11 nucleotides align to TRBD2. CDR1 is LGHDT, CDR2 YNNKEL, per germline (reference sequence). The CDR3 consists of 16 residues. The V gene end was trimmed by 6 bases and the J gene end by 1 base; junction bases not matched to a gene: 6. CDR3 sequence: CASSPAGLAGTDTQYF. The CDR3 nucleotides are TGTGCCAGCAGTCCAGCGGGACTAGCGGGCACAGATACGCAGTATTTT.

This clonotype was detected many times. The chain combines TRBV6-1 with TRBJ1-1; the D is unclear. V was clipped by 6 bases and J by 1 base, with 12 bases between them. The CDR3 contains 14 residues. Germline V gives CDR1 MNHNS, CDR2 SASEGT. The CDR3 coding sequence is TGTGCCAGCAGCCCCGTAAGAGGGAACACTGAAGCTTTCTTT. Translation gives CASSPVRGNTEAFF.

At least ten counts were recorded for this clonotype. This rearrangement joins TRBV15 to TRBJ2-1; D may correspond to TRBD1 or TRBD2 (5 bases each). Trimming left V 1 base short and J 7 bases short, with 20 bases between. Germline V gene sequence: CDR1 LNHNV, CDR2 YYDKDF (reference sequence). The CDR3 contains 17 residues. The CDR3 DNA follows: TGTGCCACCAGCAGAGGGGGGTGGGGGTGGGCCTCAAATGAGCAGTTCTTC. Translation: CATSRGGWGWASNEQFF.

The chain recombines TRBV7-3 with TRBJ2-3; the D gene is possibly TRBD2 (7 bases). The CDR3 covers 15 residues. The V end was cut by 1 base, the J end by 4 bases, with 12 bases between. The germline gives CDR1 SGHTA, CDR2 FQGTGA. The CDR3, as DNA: TGTGCCAGCAGCTTAAGGGGAGGGGGTTCAGATACGCAGTATTTT. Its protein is CASSLRGGGSDTQYF.

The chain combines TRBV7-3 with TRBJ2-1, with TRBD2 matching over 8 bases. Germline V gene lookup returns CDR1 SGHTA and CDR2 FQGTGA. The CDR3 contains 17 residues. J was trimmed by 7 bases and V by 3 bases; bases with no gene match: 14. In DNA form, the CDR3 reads TGTGCCAGCAGCTTGGGGGGAACTAGCGGAGGAACTAATGAGCAGTTCTTC. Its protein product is CASSLGGTSGGTNEQFF. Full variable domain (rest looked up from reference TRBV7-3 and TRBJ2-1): GAGVSQTPSNKVTEKGKYVELRCDPISGHTALYWYRQSLGQGPEFLIYFQGTGAADDSGLPNDRFFAVRPEGSVSTLKIQRTERGDSAVYLCASSLGGTSGGTNEQFFGPGTRLTVL.

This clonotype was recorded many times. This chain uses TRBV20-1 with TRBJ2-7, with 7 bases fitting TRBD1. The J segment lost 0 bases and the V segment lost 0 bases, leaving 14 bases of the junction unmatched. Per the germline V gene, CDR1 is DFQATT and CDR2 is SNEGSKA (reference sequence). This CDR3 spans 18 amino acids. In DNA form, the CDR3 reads TGCAGTGCTAGAGATGAAAGGGGCACACAGGGGCCCTCCTACGAGCAGTACTTC. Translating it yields CSARDERGTQGPSYEQYF.

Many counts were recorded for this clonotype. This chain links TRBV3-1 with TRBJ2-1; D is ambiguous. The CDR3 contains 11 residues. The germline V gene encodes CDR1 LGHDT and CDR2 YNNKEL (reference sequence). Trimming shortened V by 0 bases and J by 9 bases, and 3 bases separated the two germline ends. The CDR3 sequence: CASSQEGEQFF. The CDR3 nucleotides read TGTGCCAGCAGCCAAGAAGGTGAGCAGTTCTTC.

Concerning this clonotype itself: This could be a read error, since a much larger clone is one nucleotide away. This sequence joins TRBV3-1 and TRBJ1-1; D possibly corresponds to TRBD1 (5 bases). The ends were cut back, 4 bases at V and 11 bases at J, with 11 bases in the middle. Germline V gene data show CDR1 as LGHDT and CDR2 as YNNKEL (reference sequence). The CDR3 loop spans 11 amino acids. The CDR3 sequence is CASSRGGLAFF. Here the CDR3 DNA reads TGTGCCAGCAGCCGCGGGGGACTGGCTTTCTTT.

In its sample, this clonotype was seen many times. CDR3 residues: CAWTRAPNGNIQYF. As DNA, the CDR3 is TGTGCCTGGACCAGAGCCCCTAACGGAAACATTCAGTACTTC. This chain joins TRBV30 and TRBJ2-4, with D unclear. With 4 bases removed from V and 6 bases from J, the gap between germline ends came to 16 bases. The CDR3 loop spans 14 amino acids. The germline V gene has CDR1 GTSNPN and CDR2 SVGIG (reference sequence).

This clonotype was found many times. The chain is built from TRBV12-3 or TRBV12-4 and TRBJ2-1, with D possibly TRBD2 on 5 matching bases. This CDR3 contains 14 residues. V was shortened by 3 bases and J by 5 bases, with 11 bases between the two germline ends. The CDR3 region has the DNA TGTGCCAGCAGTTTTCAGGAGGTCGACAATGAGCAGTTCTTC. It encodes CASSFQEVDNEQFF.

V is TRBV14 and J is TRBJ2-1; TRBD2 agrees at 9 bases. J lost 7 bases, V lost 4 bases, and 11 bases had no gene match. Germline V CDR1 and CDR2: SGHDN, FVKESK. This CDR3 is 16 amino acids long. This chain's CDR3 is CASSLGLAGGLNEQFF. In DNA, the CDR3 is TGTGCCAGCAGCCTCGGACTTGCGGGAGGGCTGAATGAGCAGTTCTTC.

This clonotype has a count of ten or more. The CDR3 DNA reads as TGTGCCAGCAGCTTAGACAGGGGAGAGACCCAGTACTTC. Amino acid sequence: CASSLDRGETQYF. The V gene is TRBV7-9, the J gene TRBJ2-5, with TRBD1 matching 7 bases. Trimming cost V 1 base and J 4 bases; bases outside gene matches: 0. The CDR3 loop spans 13 amino acids. Per the germline V gene, CDR1 is SEHNR and CDR2 is FQNEAQ (reference sequence).

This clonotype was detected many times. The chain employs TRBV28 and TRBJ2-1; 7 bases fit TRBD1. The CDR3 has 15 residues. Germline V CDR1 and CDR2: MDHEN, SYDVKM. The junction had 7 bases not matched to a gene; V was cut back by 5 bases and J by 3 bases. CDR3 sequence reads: CASSQKGAFYNEQFF. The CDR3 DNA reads TGTGCCAGCAGTCAAAAGGGGGCCTTCTACAATGAGCAGTTCTTC. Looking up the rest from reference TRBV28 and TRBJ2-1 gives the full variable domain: DVKVTQSSRYLVKRTGEKVFLECVQDMDHENMFWYRQDPGLGLRLIYFSYDVKMKEKGDIPEGYSVSREKKERFSLILESASTNQTSMYLCASSQKGAFYNEQFFGPGTRLTVL.

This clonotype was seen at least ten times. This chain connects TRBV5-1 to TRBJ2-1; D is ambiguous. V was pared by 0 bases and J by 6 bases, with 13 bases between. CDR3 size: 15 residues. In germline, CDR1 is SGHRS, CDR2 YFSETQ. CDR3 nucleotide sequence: TGCGCCAGCAGCTTGGAGGCTAATCGCCCCAATGAGCAGTTCTTC. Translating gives CASSLEANRPNEQFF.

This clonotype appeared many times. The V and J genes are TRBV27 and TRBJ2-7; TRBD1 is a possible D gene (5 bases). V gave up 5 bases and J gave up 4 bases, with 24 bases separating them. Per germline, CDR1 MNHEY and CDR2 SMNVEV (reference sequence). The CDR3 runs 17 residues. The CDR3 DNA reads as TGTGCCAGCAGTCCGCGCTCTACATCTAGGACAATGTACGAGCAGTACTTC. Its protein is CASSPRSTSRTMYEQYF.

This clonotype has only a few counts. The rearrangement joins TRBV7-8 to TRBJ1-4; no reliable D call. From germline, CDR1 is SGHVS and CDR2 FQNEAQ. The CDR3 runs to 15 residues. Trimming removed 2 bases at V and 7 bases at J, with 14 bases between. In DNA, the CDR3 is TGTGCCAGCAGCTTACTGGGGTCAGCCGCTGAAAAACTGTTTTTT. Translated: CASSLLGSAAEKLFF.

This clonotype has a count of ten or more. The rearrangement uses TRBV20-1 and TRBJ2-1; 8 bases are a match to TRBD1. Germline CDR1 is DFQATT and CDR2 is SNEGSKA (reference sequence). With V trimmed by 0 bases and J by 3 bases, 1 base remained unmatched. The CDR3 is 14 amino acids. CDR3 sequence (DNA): TGCAGTGCTAGAGAGGACAGGGTCTACAATGAGCAGTTCTTC. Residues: CSAREDRVYNEQFF.

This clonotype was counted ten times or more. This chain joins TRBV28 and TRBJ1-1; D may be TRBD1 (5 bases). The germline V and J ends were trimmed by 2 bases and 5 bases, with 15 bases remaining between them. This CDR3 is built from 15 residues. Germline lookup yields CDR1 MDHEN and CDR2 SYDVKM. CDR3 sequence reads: CASSLRGRKRTEAFF. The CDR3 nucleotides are TGTGCCAGCAGTTTAAGGGGCCGGAAGCGGACTGAAGCTTTCTTT. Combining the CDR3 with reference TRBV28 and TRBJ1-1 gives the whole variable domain DVKVTQSSRYLVKRTGEKVFLECVQDMDHENMFWYRQDPGLGLRLIYFSYDVKMKEKGDIPEGYSVSREKKERFSLILESASTNQTSMYLCASSLRGRKRTEAFFGQGTRLTVV.

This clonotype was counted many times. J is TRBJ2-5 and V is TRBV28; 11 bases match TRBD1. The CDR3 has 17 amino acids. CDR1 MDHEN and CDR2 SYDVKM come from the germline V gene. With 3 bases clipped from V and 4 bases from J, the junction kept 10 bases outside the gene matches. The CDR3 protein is CASSFLSSDRGRETQYF. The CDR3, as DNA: TGTGCCAGCAGTTTCTTATCGTCGGACAGGGGGCGAGAGACCCAGTACTTC. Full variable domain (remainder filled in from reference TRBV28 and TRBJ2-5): DVKVTQSSRYLVKRTGEKVFLECVQDMDHENMFWYRQDPGLGLRLIYFSYDVKMKEKGDIPEGYSVSREKKERFSLILESASTNQTSMYLCASSFLSSDRGRETQYFGPGTRLLVL.

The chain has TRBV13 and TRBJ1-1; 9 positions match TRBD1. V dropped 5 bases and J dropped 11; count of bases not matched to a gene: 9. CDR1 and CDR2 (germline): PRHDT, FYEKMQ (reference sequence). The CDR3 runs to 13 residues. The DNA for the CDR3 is TGTGCCAGCAGCGCCAGGGACAGGGACGCCGCTTTCTTT. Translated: CASSARDRDAAFF.

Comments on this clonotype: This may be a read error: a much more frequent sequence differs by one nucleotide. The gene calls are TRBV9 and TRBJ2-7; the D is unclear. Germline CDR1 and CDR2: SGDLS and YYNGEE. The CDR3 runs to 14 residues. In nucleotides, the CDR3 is TGTACCAGCAGCGTAGACGCAGGCCGGAACGAGCAGTACTTC. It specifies CTSSVDAGRNEQYF.

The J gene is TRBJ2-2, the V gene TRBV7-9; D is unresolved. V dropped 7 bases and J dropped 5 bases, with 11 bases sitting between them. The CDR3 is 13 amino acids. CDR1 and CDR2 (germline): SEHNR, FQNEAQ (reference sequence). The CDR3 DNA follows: TGTGCCAGCACCTTTACTGGTACCGGGGAGCTGTTTTTT. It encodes CASTFTGTGELFF.

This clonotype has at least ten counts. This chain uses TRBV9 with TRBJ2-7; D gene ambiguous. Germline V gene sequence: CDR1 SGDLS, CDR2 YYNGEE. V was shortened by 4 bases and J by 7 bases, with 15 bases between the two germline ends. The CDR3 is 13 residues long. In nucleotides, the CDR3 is TGTGCCAGCAGCCCCGCCGAGTGGTGGGAGCAGTACTTC. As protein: CASSPAEWWEQYF. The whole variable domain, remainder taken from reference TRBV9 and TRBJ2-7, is DSGVTQTPKHLITATGQRVTLRCSPRSGDLSVYWYQQSLDQGLQFLIQYYNGEERAKGNILERFSAQQFPDLHSELNLSSLELGDSALYFCASSPAEWWEQYFGPGTRLTVT.